The following is a TCR beta chain sequence with its context. The antigen is undetermined. This entry is derived from a study of cytomegalovirus exposure and HLA in healthy donors. General study findings and limits: It was shown in a later analysis that HLA-associated TCR beta chains were more clonally expanded than other, equally common chains. Beyond CMV serostatus, there was no information to go on about immune exposure. Confirmation was obtained in vitro that a few CMV-associated chains are specific for CMV antigens.

PCR employed 60 Vbeta and 13 Jbeta primers. Assay used: immunoSEQ multiplex PCR; TCRdb lists only in-frame clones, some missing. The sample shows under 150,000 clones, roughly three quarters of them seen only once. This CDR3 comprises 13 residues. Germline V gives CDR1 LNHDA, CDR2 SQIVND (reference sequence). V was pared by 9 bases and J by 4 bases, with 3 bases of the junction left unmatched. Specimen: PBMCs. The J gene is TRBJ1-5, the V gene TRBV19; TRBD1 matches 10 bases. The receptor was isolated from a woman between 40 and 50 years old in good health and CMV-seronegative. Here the CDR3 DNA reads TGTGCCAGCCAGGGACAGGGGAATCAGCCCCAGCATTTT. It is translated as CASQGQGNQPQHF.